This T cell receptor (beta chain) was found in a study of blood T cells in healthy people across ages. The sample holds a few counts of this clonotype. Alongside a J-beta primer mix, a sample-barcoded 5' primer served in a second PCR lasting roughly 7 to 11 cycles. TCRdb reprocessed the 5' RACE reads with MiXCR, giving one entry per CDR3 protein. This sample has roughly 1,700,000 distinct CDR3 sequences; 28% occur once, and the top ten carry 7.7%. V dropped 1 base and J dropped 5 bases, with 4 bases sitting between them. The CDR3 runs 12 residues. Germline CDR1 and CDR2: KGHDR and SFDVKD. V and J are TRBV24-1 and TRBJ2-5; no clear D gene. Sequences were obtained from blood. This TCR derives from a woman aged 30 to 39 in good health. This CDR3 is CATSDFTETQYF. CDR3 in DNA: TGTGCCACCAGTGATTTCACCGAGACCCAGTACTTC.